Listed below are T cell receptor beta chains from one sample, sequenced in a study of blood T cell repertoires in COVID-19. The table came from immunoSEQ multiplex PCR; TCRdb's copy has only in-frame clones and leaves some out. The table includes fewer than 45,000 clones, about 83% detected once. Sequenced: peripheral blood. Source of these receptors: a man aged 55 to 70 with active COVID-19. Each CDR3 is given with its conserved first and last residue. Clone size is stated in some rows and not others, as once, few, many or a class when expanded.

size | J | V | CDR3
- | TRBJ1-4 | TRBV6-6 | CASSYSDSPNEKLFF
- | TRBJ2-2 | TRBV5-1 | CASSFLETGELFF
- | TRBJ1-4 | TRBV6-6 | CASRGQSNEKLFF
- | TRBJ2-7 | TRBV5-4 | CASSLQQGYEQYF
- | TRBJ1-5 | TRBV6-2/TRBV6-3 | CASSPTGVNQPQHF
- | TRBJ1-5 | TRBV10-3 | CAISASREGQPQHF
- | TRBJ2-5 | TRBV13 | CASSLRPGGVETQYF
- | TRBJ1-5 | TRBV4-1 | CASSQAVRDQPQHF
- | TRBJ2-7 | TRBV11-2 | CASSSLAGGSNEQYF
few | TRBJ2-3 | TRBV9 | CASSATPRGGSDTQYF
- | TRBJ2-3 | TRBV7-3 | CASSASFTSSTQYF
- | TRBJ2-3 | TRBV5-8 | CASSPSGTTDTQYF
- | TRBJ1-2 | TRBV27 | CASSLWAGLDYGYTF
once | TRBJ1-1 | TRBV9 | CASSPTGNTEAFF
- | TRBJ1-2 | TRBV27 | CASSPRTGAFYGYTF
- | TRBJ1-4 | TRBV27 | CASSDAGKLFF
- | TRBJ1-3 | TRBV30 | CACQWAGSGNTIYF
medium-sized | TRBJ1-4 | TRBV15 | CATSPRTGRNEKLFF
- | TRBJ1-2 | TRBV19 | CASSKGPEGAGGYTF
- | TRBJ2-7 | TRBV7-3 | CASSLYRTSGSYEQYF
- | TRBJ2-3 | TRBV2 | CASRLAGGPRQYF
- | TRBJ1-2 | TRBV15 | CATSRVTTVSYGYTF
- | TRBJ1-5 | TRBV7-9 | CASSLATGGQPQHF
- | TRBJ2-7 | TRBV9 | CASSAPGSEQYF
- | TRBJ1-1 | TRBV5-6 | CASIRDRENTEAFF
- | TRBJ2-7 | TRBV19 | CASSAPGLGRYEQYF
- | TRBJ2-1 | TRBV11-3 | CASSPGTSGSFSSYNEQFF
- | TRBJ1-1 | TRBV7-9 | CASSFNKGTEAFF
- | TRBJ2-1 | TRBV6-6 | CASSHLYTSGDYNEQFF
- | TRBJ2-7 | TRBV3-1/TRBV3-2 | CASSQDLRTSGRALYEQYF
- | TRBJ1-1 | TRBV5-1 | CASSLGVSTENTEAFF
few | TRBJ1-2 | TRBV10-1 | CASSGQKGVIGYGYTF
- | TRBJ1-2 | TRBV7-2 | CASSQSAGEGYGYTF
- | TRBJ1-6 | TRBV30 | CAWSVGGNSPLHF
few | TRBJ1-5 | TRBV27 | CASSLVGSQPQHF
- | TRBJ1-1 | TRBV28 | CASSLWGQGGIEAFF
- | TRBJ2-1 | TRBV5-4 | CASSRGTSGDNEQFF
few | TRBJ1-4 | TRBV6-5 | CASRGQGLNEKLFF
- | TRBJ2-5 | TRBV5-5 | CASSLWGRETQYF
- | TRBJ2-7 | TRBV6-6 | CASSYPGTYEQYF
- | TRBJ2-1 | TRBV12-3/TRBV12-4 | CASSPGTRVEQFF
few | TRBJ2-7 | TRBV3-1/TRBV3-2 | CASSSSGTGDYEQYF
- | TRBJ2-5 | TRBV11-2 | CASSPRLSVGETQYF
- | TRBJ1-3 | TRBV9 | CASSVSPGHGGNTIYF
few | TRBJ1-3 | TRBV19 | CASGGRPKRNTIYF
- | TRBJ2-1 | TRBV5-1 | CASSSGLAGGYSYNEQFF
- | TRBJ2-2 | TRBV4-3 | CASSQEGIPGGELFF
few | TRBJ1-1 | TRBV14 | CASSHGWTEAFF
once | TRBJ2-3 | TRBV27 | CASSLETGWADTQYF
- | TRBJ2-1 | TRBV28 | CASRRTSGRYNEQFF
- | TRBJ1-6 | TRBV30 | CAWTSQGPNSPLHF
- | TRBJ1-1 | TRBV13 | CASSLAPEGSTEAFF
- | TRBJ1-6 | TRBV15 | CATSRDHGQTNSPLHF
few | TRBJ2-7 | TRBV7-2 | CASSLAHPGSSEQYF
- | TRBJ2-7 | TRBV2 | CASSDPGVAGSYEQYF
- | TRBJ2-3 | TRBV10-3 | CAIREGGGPDTQYF
- | TRBJ1-6 | TRBV7-8 | CASSLDRAFNSPLHF
- | TRBJ2-2 | TRBV11-3 | CASSPRDRELFF
- | TRBJ2-5 | TRBV5-4 | CASSPSVAHQETQYF